The present T cell receptor beta chain was sequenced within a study of blood T cell repertoires in COVID-19. The length of the CDR3 is 19 residues. The germline CDR1 and CDR2 sequences are KGHSH and LQKENI. The J segment lost 5 bases and the V segment lost 0 bases, leaving 12 bases of the junction unmatched. Profiling relied on immunoSEQ multiplex PCR, and the TCRdb table lists in-frame clones only, not all of them. In the table there are 15,000 to 19,000 clones, approximately 78% of which are singletons. The clonotype was recovered from a man at least 80 years old with active or convalescent COVID-19. Material: peripheral blood. The gene calls are TRBV18 and TRBJ2-2; TRBD1 matches at 10 bases. The CDR3 bases are TGTGCCAGCTCACCACCGGAGATTCCAGGACAGGGGGGAACCGGGGAGCTGTTTTTT. Translating it yields CASSPPEIPGQGGTGELFF.